This T cell receptor (beta chain) was identified in a study of beta chain features in type 1 diabetes. Findings of the study overall: Moderately but significantly shorter TCRB CDR3s were found in Type 1 diabetes patients in all four CD4+ subsets.

Expressed TCRB transcripts were sequenced, since all the RNA that had been isolated was reverse transcribed. Here immunoSEQ multiplex PCR was the method, and the copy in TCRdb shows in-frame clones only, minus some. This sample has more than 95,000 clones, with over 25% found just once. V lost 3 bases, J lost 6 bases, and 11 bases lay in between. The CDR3 is 14 amino acids. Germline V gene sequence: CDR1 LNHDA, CDR2 SQIVND (reference sequence). Note on this clone: The antigen is not known.

The V and J genes are TRBV19 and TRBJ1-4; no reliable D call. Input material: central memory CD4+ T cells from blood. This receptor was taken from a woman aged 18-29 years with type 1 diabetes. DNA for the CDR3: TGTGCCAGTAGTATCGGGGAGTACGATGAAAAACTGTTTTTT. As protein: CASSIGEYDEKLFF.